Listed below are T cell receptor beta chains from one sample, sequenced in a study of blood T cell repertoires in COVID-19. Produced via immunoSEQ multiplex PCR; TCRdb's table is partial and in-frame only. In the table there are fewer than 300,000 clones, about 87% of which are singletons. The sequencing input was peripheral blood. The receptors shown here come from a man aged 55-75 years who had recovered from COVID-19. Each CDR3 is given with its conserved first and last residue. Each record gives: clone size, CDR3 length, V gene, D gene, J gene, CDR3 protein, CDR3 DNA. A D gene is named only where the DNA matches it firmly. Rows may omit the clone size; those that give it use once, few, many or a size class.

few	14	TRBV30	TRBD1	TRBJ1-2	CAWSPSGQNYGYTF	TGTGCCTGGAGTCCATCGGGACAGAACTATGGCTACACCTTC
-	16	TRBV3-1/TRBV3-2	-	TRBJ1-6	CASSHVRGSYNSPLHF	TGTGCCAGCAGCCATGTCCGGGGTTCCTATAATTCACCCCTCCACTTT
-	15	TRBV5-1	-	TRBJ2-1	CASSLMEGSYNEQFF	TGCGCCAGCAGCTTGATGGAGGGGTCCTACAATGAGCAGTTCTTC
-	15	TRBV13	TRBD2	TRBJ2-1	CASSPTSGGANEQFF	TGTGCCAGCAGCCCGACTAGCGGGGGGGCAAATGAGCAGTTCTTC
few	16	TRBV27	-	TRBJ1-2	CASSLSTAHVNYGYTF	TGTGCCAGCAGTTTATCGACAGCACATGTTAACTATGGCTACACCTTC
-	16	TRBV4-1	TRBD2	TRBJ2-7	CASSQVSGGGTYEQYF	TGCGCCAGCAGCCAAGTTAGCGGGGGAGGAACCTACGAGCAGTACTTC
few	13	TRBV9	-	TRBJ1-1	CASSVTQNTEAFF	TGTGCCAGCAGCGTAACACAGAACACTGAAGCTTTCTTT
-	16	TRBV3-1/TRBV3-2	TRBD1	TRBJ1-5	CASSQEGGSNNQPQHF	TGTGCCAGCAGCCAAGAAGGGGGCAGCAACAATCAGCCCCAGCATTTT
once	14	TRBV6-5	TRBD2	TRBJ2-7	CASIGLAGLYEQYF	TGTGCCAGCATCGGCCTAGCGGGCCTTTACGAGCAGTACTTC
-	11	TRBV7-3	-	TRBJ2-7	CASSPYYEQYF	TGTGCCAGCAGCCCTTACTACGAGCAGTACTTC
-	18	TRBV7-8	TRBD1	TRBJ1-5	CASSLERADRGVNQPQHF	TGTGCCAGCAGCTTAGAGAGGGCGGACAGGGGCGTCAATCAGCCCCAGCATTTT
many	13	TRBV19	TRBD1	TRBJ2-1	CASSREGGDEQFF	TGTGCCAGTAGTAGGGAAGGGGGCGATGAGCAGTTCTTC
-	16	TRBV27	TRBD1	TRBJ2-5	CASSLLPGQVMETQYF	TGTGCCAGCAGTCTACTACCGGGACAGGTGATGGAGACCCAGTACTTC
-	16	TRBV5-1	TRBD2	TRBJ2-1	CASSLTSGGAVNEQFF	TGCGCCAGCAGCCTGACTAGCGGGGGGGCTGTCAATGAGCAGTTCTTC
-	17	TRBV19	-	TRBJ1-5	CASSIVMRAHSNQPQHF	TGTGCCAGTAGTATAGTGATGAGGGCCCATAGCAATCAGCCCCAGCATTTT
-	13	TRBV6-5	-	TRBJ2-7	CASRAQTGYEQYF	TGTGCCAGCAGGGCACAAACAGGGTACGAGCAGTACTTC
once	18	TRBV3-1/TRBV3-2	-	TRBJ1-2	CASSQDVFTTGLRSGYTF	TGTGCCAGCAGCCAAGACGTTTTCACCACAGGGCTTCGATCTGGCTACACCTTC
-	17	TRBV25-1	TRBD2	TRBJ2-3	CASIPRVDSGGGNTQYF	TGTGCCAGCATCCCCAGGGTGGATAGCGGGGGGGGGAATACGCAGTATTTT
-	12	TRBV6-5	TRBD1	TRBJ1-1	CASISDRGKAFF	TGTGCCAGCATCTCGGACAGGGGGAAAGCTTTCTTT
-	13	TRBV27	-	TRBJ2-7	CASSPTSSYEQYF	TGTGCCAGCAGTCCCACGAGCTCCTACGAGCAGTACTTC
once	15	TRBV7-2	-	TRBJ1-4	CASSLDGRVNEKLFF	TGTGCCAGCAGCTTAGACGGCAGGGTAAATGAAAAACTGTTTTTT
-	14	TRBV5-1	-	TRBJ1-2	CASSLYRQGGGYTF	TGCGCCAGCAGCTTGTATAGGCAAGGCGGTGGCTACACCTTC